Sequencing of this T cell receptor (beta chain) was carried out in a study of control samples from healthy donors and cancer patients. The repertoire was sequenced with immunoSEQ multiplex PCR; TCRdb's copy has only in-frame clones and lacks some. Of some 120,000 clones in the sample, approximately 94% were seen once. CDR1 LNHDA and CDR2 SQIVND come from the germline V gene (reference sequence). The CDR3 covers 16 residues. Between the trimmed V and J ends, which lost 0 bases and 1 base, there was a span of 13 bases. V and J are TRBV19 and TRBJ2-7; no clear D gene. The source material was blood. This receptor was obtained from a man aged 30 to 45 in good health. The CDR3 sequence: CASSIDQTTWSYEQYF. The CDR3, as DNA: TGTGCCAGTAGTATAGATCAAACTACCTGGTCCTACGAGCAGTACTTC.